What follows describes a single TCR beta chain. The data are from a study of T cell responses to AZD1222 COVID-19 vaccine. The table came from immunoSEQ multiplex PCR; TCRdb's copy has only in-frame clones and leaves some out. This sample yields around 180,000 clones, of which 90% are seen a single time; 5% to 7.5% belongs to the top ten. The sequenced sample was peripheral blood, obtained on day 0 of AZD1222 vaccination. The origin of this receptor is an adult in good health.

For the CDR3, the DNA is TGTGCCATCAGTGAAATAGGGGTAGGCAATCAGCCCCAGCATTTT. Protein sequence: CAISEIGVGNQPQHF. The chain recombines TRBV10-3 with TRBJ1-5, with a possible D match to TRBD1 (5 bases). This CDR3 region has 15 residues. CDR1 is ENHRY and CDR2 is SYGVKD in the germline V gene. The V end lost 3 bases, the J end lost 2 bases, and 11 bases lay between the germline ends.